The subject of this entry is one TCR beta chain. The antigen remains undetermined. This record comes from a study of T cells in localized non-small cell lung cancer. General study findings and limits: Elevated blood T cell density was associated with longer overall survival. Because only a single region of the tumor was sequenced, heterogeneity remains possible. Uninvolved nearby lung showed the greatest T cell clonality, exceeding that found in tumor.

The assay was immunoSEQ multiplex PCR, and TCRdb's table has in-frame clones only and misses some. The sample has about 27,000 clones, around 85% seen once. This receptor was identified in a female donor older than 55 with stage II squamous cell lung carcinoma. Source: peripheral blood, taken before any cancer treatment.

The CDR3 sequence is CASRFREHYNEQFF. In DNA form, the CDR3 reads TGTGCCAGCAGATTCCGGGAACACTACAATGAGCAGTTCTTC. The rearrangement links TRBV7-9 to TRBJ2-1; a weak D match, TRBD2 (5 bases). Germline CDR1 and CDR2: SEHNR and FQNEAQ (reference sequence). CDR3 length: 14 amino acids. The V gene lost 6 bases and the J gene lost 3 bases, with 12 bases spanning the gap.